A single TCR beta chain is shown here with its context. What it binds is not known. Clones were read by immunoSEQ multiplex PCR, and TCRdb kept only the in-frame ones, dropping some. The sample lists about 38,000 clones, 70% to 85% occurring once. The entry originates in a study of radiotherapy plus CTLA-4 blockade in lung cancer. On the study more broadly: Objective responses occurred in around 20% of patients; around 30% had disease control. Study-level findings and limits: Reports state that early shifts in blood T cell clones, with interferon-beta, best predicted response. In blood, tumor-derived TCR clones expanded after radiotherapy plus ipilimumab.

The length of the CDR3 is 16 residues. The germline V gene has CDR1 MNHEY and CDR2 SMNVEV (reference sequence). The V and J ends lost 5 bases and 9 bases respectively, with 20 bases between them. People whose metastatic non-small-cell lung cancer was chemo-refractory got focal radiation along with CTLA-4 blockade by ipilimumab. The sequence was collected from a human donor with non-small cell lung cancer who had stable disease on radiotherapy plus ipilimumab. This sequence joins TRBV27 and TRBJ1-6; the D is unclear. This specimen was peripheral blood, taken from a patient treated with radiotherapy plus ipilimumab. This chain's CDR3 is CASSAWTLRLTSPLHF. CDR3 nucleotides: TGTGCCAGCAGTGCCTGGACCCTCCGGCTTACTTCACCCCTCCACTTT.